Described below is a single T cell receptor (beta chain) sequence and its context. The antigen is unknown. This record comes from a study of cytomegalovirus exposure and HLA in healthy donors. TCRdb's copy holds only in-frame clones and misses some; the assay was immunoSEQ multiplex PCR. The sample carries 120,000 or so clones, around 96% recorded once. The CDR3 runs 13 residues. Deletions cut 4 bases from V and 13 bases from J, with 18 bases between. Per the germline V gene, CDR1 is MRHNA and CDR2 is SNTAGT. Notes on the study in general: The study listed roughly 160 cytomegalovirus-associated TCR beta chains.

The chain recombines TRBV6-4 with TRBJ2-3, with a possible D match to TRBD1 (6 bases). The specimen sequenced was PBMCs. This sequence was found in a man between 18 and 29 years old in good health and CMV-seronegative. The CDR3 nucleotides read TGTGCCAGCAGTGCCTCTCGACAGGTTAGGAAGTATTTT. It yields the protein CASSASRQVRKYF.